The TCR beta chain described here comes from a study of blood T cell repertoires in COVID-19. Looking at the study overall: The study drew acute and convalescent COVID-19 samples from the United States, Italy and Spain.

Trimming pared 6 bases from V and 6 bases from J, leaving 17 bases between. This CDR3 is built from 15 residues. CDR1 is MNHEY and CDR2 is SVGAGI in the germline V gene. Generated by immunoSEQ multiplex PCR, the TCRdb table keeps only in-frame clones and is missing some. Of some 140,000 clones in the sample, 65% to 85% were seen once. Sample: peripheral blood. The sequence was obtained from a woman of 80 years or more with acute or convalescent COVID-19. The chain couples TRBV6-5 to TRBJ2-2, with D possibly TRBD1 on 8 matching bases. The CDR3 region has the DNA TGTGCCAGCAGGCGGGGGCAGGGGGCACCCGGGGAGCTGTTTTTT. Translation gives CASRRGQGAPGELFF.